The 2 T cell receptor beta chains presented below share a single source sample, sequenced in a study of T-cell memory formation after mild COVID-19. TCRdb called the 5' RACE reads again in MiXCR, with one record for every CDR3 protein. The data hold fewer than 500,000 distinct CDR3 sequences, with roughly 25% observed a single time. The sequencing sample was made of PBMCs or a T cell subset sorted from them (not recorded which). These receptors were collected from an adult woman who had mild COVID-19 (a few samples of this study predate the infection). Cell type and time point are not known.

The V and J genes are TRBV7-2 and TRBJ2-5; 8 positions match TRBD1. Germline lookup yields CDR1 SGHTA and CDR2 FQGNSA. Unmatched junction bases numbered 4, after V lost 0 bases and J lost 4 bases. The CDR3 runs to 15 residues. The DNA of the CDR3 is TGTGCCAGCAGCTTAGCCCACACAGGGGGAGAGACCCAGTACTTC. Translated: CASSLAHTGGETQYF.

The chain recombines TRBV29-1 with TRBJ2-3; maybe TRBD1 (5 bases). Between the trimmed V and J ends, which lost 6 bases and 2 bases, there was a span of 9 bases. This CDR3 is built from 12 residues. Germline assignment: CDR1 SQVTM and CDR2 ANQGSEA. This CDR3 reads CSVGQATDTQYF. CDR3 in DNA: TGCAGCGTGGGGCAGGCCACAGATACGCAGTATTTT.